The entry that follows covers one TCR beta chain sequence. Germline values: CDR1 LGHNA, CDR2 YSLEER. Trimming cost V 0 bases and J 4 bases, with 9 bases left between them. CDR3 size: 14 residues. This record belongs to a study of CD8 T cells in Susac syndrome. Reverse transcription of roughly 0.5 to 1 ug RNA was performed with random hexamers. TCRdb re-called the immunoSEQ multiplex PCR reads through MiXCR, storing one row per CDR3 protein. The sample contains 200,000 to 250,000 distinct CDR3 sequences, approximately 94% of which appear only once. The chain joins TRBV4-3 to TRBJ1-2; D gene ambiguous. Sequences were obtained from CD4+ T cells from PBMCs. The TCR was taken from a human donor with Susac syndrome. Here the CDR3 reads CASSQDFNTYGYTF. CDR3 DNA sequence: TGCGCCAGCAGCCAAGATTTTAACACCTATGGCTACACCTTC.